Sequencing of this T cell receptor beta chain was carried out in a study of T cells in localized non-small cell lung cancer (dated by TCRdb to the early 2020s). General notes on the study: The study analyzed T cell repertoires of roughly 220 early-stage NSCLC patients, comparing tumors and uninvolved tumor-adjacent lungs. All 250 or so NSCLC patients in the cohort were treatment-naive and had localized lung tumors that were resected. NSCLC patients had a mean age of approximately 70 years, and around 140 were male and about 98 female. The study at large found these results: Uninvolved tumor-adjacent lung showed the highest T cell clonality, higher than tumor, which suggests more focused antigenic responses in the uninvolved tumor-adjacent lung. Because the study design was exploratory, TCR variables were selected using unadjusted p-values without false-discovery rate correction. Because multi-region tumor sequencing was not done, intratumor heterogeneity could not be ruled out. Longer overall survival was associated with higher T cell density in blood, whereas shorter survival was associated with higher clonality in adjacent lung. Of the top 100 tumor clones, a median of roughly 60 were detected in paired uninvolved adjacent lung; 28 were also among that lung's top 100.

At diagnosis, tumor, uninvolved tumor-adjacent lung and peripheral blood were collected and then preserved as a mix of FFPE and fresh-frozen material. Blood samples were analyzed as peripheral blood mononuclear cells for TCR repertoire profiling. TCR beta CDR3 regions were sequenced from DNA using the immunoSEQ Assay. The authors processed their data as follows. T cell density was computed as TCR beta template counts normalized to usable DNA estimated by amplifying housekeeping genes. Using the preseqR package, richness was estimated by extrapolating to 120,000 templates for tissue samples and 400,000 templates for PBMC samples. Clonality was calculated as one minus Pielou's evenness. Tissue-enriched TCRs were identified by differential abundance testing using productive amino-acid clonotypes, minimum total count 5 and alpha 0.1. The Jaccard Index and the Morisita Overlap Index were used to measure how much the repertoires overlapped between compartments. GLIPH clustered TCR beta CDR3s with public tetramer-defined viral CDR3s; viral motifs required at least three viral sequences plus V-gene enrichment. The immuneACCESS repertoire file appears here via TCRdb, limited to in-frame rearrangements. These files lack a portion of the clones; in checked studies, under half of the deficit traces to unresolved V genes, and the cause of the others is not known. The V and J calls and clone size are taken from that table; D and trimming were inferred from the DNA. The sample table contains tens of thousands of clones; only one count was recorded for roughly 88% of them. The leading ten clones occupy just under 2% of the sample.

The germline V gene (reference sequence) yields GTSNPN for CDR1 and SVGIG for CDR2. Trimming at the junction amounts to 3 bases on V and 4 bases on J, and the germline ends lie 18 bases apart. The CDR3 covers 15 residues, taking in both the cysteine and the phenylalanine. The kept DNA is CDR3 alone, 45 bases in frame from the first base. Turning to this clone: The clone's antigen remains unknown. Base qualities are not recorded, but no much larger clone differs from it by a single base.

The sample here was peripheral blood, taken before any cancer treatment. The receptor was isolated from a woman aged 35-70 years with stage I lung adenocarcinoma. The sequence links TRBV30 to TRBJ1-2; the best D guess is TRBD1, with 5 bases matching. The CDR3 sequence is CAWRVTGITIYGYTF. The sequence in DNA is TGTGCCTGGAGGGTAACAGGAATCACCATCTATGGCTACACCTTC.